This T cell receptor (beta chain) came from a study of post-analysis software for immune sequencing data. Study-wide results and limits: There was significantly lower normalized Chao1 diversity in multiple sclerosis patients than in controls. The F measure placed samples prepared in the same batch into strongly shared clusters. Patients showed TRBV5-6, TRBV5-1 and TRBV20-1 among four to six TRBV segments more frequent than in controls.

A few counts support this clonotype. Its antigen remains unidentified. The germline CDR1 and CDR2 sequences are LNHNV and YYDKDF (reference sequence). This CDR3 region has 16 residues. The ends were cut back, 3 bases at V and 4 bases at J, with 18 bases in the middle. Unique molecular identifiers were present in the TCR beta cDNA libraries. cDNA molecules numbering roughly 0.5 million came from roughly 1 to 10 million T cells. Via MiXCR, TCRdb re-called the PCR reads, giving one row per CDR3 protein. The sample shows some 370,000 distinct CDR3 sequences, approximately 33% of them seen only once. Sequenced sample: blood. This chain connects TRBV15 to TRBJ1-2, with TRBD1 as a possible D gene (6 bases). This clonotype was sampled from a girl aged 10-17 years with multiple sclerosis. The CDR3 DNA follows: TGTGCCACCAGCAGGGACAGACAGTCCCGGGGCTATGGCTACACCTTC. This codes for CATSRDRQSRGYGYTF.